Listed below are T cell receptor beta chains from one sample, sequenced in a study of blood T cell repertoires in COVID-19. This table comes from immunoSEQ multiplex PCR, and its TCRdb copy is limited to in-frame clones, with some not included. The profile covers around 180,000 clones, with around four fifths appearing a single time and more than 5% taken by the ten largest. Material for sequencing was peripheral blood. These receptors were taken from a woman aged 30 to 39 with acute or convalescent COVID-19. CDR3s include the opening cysteine and the closing phenylalanine or tryptophan. The D gene is left open where the match is weak. Size values are once, few and many counts, or a class for expanded clones, and some rows have none.

D gene | J gene | clone size | V gene | CDR3 protein | CDR3 DNA
TRBD1 | TRBJ1-1 | - | TRBV15 | CATSVDRGSTEAFF | TGTGCCACCAGCGTGGACAGGGGCAGCACTGAAGCTTTCTTT
TRBD1 | TRBJ1-3 | - | TRBV6-2/TRBV6-3 | CASSSGGGNTIYF | TGTGCCAGCAGTTCAGGGGGAGGAAACACCATATATTTT
- | TRBJ2-6 | - | TRBV28 | CASFSRGQGSGANVLTF | TGTGCCAGCTTTTCCCGGGGACAAGGCTCTGGGGCCAACGTCCTGACTTTC
- | TRBJ2-1 | - | TRBV7-2 | CASSWRSSYNEQFF | TGTGCCAGCAGCTGGAGGAGCTCCTACAATGAGCAGTTCTTC
- | TRBJ1-5 | - | TRBV24-1 | CATSVTTPSPQPQHF | TGTGCCACCAGTGTAACAACCCCATCCCCTCAGCCCCAGCATTTT
TRBD1 | TRBJ1-6 | - | TRBV7-6 | CASSLRSTGDNSPLHF | TGTGCCAGCAGCTTACGGTCGACAGGGGATAATTCACCCCTCCACTTT
TRBD1 | TRBJ1-6 | - | TRBV11-2 | CASSLGTGRNSPLHF | TGTGCCAGCAGCTTAGGGACAGGGAGAAATTCACCCCTCCACTTT
- | TRBJ2-7 | - | TRBV5-4 | CASSMDSSYYEQYF | TGTGCCAGCAGCATGGACAGTTCTTACTACGAGCAGTACTTC
- | TRBJ2-2 | - | TRBV11-3 | CASSLDARDTGELFF | TGTGCCAGCAGCTTAGATGCCCGGGACACCGGGGAGCTGTTTTTT
TRBD1 | TRBJ1-2 | once | TRBV11-2 | CASSLGDRGWSYTF | TGTGCCAGCAGCTTAGGTGACAGGGGATGGAGCTACACCTTC
- | TRBJ2-7 | - | TRBV11-3 | CASSLSRRDEQYF | TGTGCCAGCAGCTTGTCTCGCCGGGACGAGCAGTACTTC
TRBD1 | TRBJ2-7 | - | TRBV6-2/TRBV6-3 | CASSYRSPGQWGVF | TGTGCCAGCAGTTACCGCTCACCGGGACAGTGGGGCGTCTTC
TRBD1 | TRBJ2-7 | - | TRBV5-1 | CASSWGQGAYEQYF | TGCGCCAGCAGCTGGGGACAGGGGGCCTACGAGCAGTACTTC
TRBD1 | TRBJ2-3 | - | TRBV10-3 | CAISTPPLVPGQVNTDTQYF | TGTGCCATCTCCACACCACCTCTCGTACCGGGACAGGTGAACACAGATACGCAGTATTTT
- | TRBJ2-7 | - | TRBV7-9 | CASSWGEIAGQYF | TGTGCCAGCAGCTGGGGGGAAATCGCCGGGCAGTACTTC
- | TRBJ1-1 | once | TRBV2 | CASSAGVLNTEAFF | TGTGCCAGCAGTGCCGGGGTTTTGAACACTGAAGCTTTCTTT
- | TRBJ2-2 | - | TRBV11-2 | CASSLIQRNTGELFF | TGTGCCAGCAGCCTTATACAAAGGAACACCGGGGAGCTGTTTTTT
- | TRBJ2-5 | - | TRBV2 | CASTGKQETQYF | TGTGCCAGCACGGGGAAACAAGAGACCCAGTACTTC
TRBD1 | TRBJ2-7 | - | TRBV25-1 | CASRSGTGASDEQYF | TGTGCCAGCAGGTCCGGGACAGGGGCCTCGGACGAGCAGTACTTC
TRBD1 | TRBJ1-4 | - | TRBV14 | CASSHGQGGEKLFF | TGTGCCAGCAGCCATGGACAGGGCGGCGAAAAACTGTTTTTT
- | TRBJ1-5 | - | TRBV7-2 | CASRPGGGNQPQHF | TGTGCCAGCAGACCAGGAGGGGGCAATCAGCCCCAGCATTTT
- | TRBJ1-5 | - | TRBV28 | CASSLLGGQPQHF | TGTGCCAGCAGTTTATTAGGCGGTCAGCCCCAGCATTTT
TRBD1 | TRBJ1-2 | - | TRBV7-9 | CASSRRMGQGYGYTF | TGTGCCAGCAGCCGGAGAATGGGACAGGGGTATGGCTACACCTTC
TRBD2 | TRBJ2-5 | once | TRBV7-9 | CASSLAASSGGGNQYF | TGTGCCAGCAGCTTAGCCGCCTCTAGCGGGGGGGGCAACCAGTACTTC
TRBD1 | TRBJ2-7 | - | TRBV28 | CASRRPGQGELEQYF | TGTGCCAGCAGGCGACCGGGACAGGGAGAGCTGGAGCAGTACTTC
TRBD1 | TRBJ2-1 | - | TRBV7-9 | CASSTTGDRVNEQFF | TGTGCCAGCAGCACTACGGGGGACAGGGTCAATGAGCAGTTCTTC
- | TRBJ2-5 | few | TRBV4-3 | CASSQEGGGGETQYF | TGCGCCAGCAGCCAAGAGGGAGGGGGAGGAGAGACCCAGTACTTC
TRBD2 | TRBJ2-1 | - | TRBV4-3 | CASSQDERGNYNEQFF | TGCGCCAGCAGCCAAGACGAGCGGGGTAACTACAATGAGCAGTTCTTC
TRBD1 | TRBJ1-3 | - | TRBV7-8 | CASSGRTGFGNTIYF | TGTGCCAGCAGCGGACGGACAGGGTTCGGAAACACCATATATTTT
- | TRBJ1-2 | - | TRBV7-2 | CASRSSLGNPHGYTF | TGTGCCAGCAGGTCCTCACTCGGGAATCCACACGGCTACACCTTC
- | TRBJ1-2 | - | TRBV29-1 | CSVGEGTGDTF | -
- | TRBJ1-1 | - | TRBV28 | CASTSTEAFF | TGTGCCAGCACGTCTACTGAAGCTTTCTTT
- | TRBJ1-1 | - | TRBV28 | CASSLYPEYVSNTEAFF | TGTGCCAGCAGTTTATACCCAGAATACGTTTCGAACACTGAAGCTTTCTTT
- | TRBJ1-3 | few | TRBV29-1 | CSAEPGNSGNTIYF | TGCAGCGCCGAACCGGGGAACTCTGGAAACACCATATATTTT
TRBD2 | TRBJ2-1 | - | TRBV12-3/TRBV12-4 | CASSQLSGGTQFF | TGTGCCAGCAGTCAACTGAGCGGGGGGACGCAGTTCTTC
- | TRBJ1-5 | - | TRBV7-9 | CASSLGSLQPQHF | TGTGCCAGCAGCTTGGGCAGCCTTCAGCCCCAGCATTTT
- | TRBJ1-2 | - | TRBV7-2 | CASSLAHIRVDYGYTF | TGTGCCAGCAGCTTAGCGCATATCAGGGTGGACTATGGCTACACCTTC
- | TRBJ1-6 | many | TRBV11-3 | CASSHRRGSPLHF | TGTGCCAGCAGCCATCGTCGGGGGAGCCCCCTCCACTTT
TRBD1 | TRBJ2-7 | few | TRBV19 | CASSIGTAYEQYF | TGTGCCAGTAGTATCGGGACAGCCTACGAGCAGTACTTC
- | TRBJ1-5 | - | TRBV6-5 | CASSTGTNSNQPQHF | TGTGCCAGCAGTACCGGGACAAATAGCAATCAGCCCCAGCATTTT
- | TRBJ2-7 | - | TRBV7-9 | CASSSPQGPSSYEQYF | TGTGCCAGCAGCTCACCACAGGGCCCAAGCTCCTACGAGCAGTACTTC
- | TRBJ2-3 | - | TRBV7-2 | CASSPVSGLSTDTQYF | TGTGCCAGCAGCCCCGTTAGCGGTTTGAGCACAGATACGCAGTATTTT
- | TRBJ2-5 | - | TRBV20-1 | CSAPRETQYF | TGCAGTGCTCCTCGGGAGACCCAGTACTTC
- | TRBJ2-6 | - | TRBV24-1 | CATSATTKDSGANVLTF | TGTGCCACCAGTGCCACGACAAAGGACTCTGGGGCCAACGTCCTGACTTTC
TRBD1 | TRBJ1-2 | once | TRBV19 | CASSPLTGGDGYTF | TGTGCCAGTAGCCCTCTCACAGGGGGGGATGGCTACACCTTC
TRBD1 | TRBJ1-2 | - | TRBV29-1 | CSVAGGHHYGYTF | TGCAGCGTCGCAGGGGGGCATCACTATGGCTACACCTTC
TRBD1 | TRBJ1-2 | few | TRBV18 | CASAPSTGGGDGYTF | TGTGCCAGCGCGCCTTCGACAGGGGGCGGGGATGGCTACACCTTC
- | TRBJ1-2 | few | TRBV21-1 | CASLKGPSVAGRIYGYTF | TGTGCCAGCCTTAAGGGCCCCTCGGTGGCGGGGAGAATTTATGGCTACACCTTC
TRBD2 | TRBJ2-3 | - | TRBV10-3 | CAISEIRGRGGTDTQYF | TGTGCCATCAGTGAGATACGCGGGAGGGGGGGCACAGATACGCAGTATTTT
TRBD2 | TRBJ2-7 | - | TRBV27 | CASSFSSGGYEQYF | TGTGCCAGCAGTTTCTCCAGCGGGGGCTACGAGCAGTACTTC
- | TRBJ1-2 | - | TRBV2 | CASSEATGSYGYTF | TGTGCCAGCAGTGAAGCCACAGGAAGTTATGGCTACACCTTC
- | TRBJ2-1 | - | TRBV20-1 | CSASPGVGYNEQFF | TGCAGTGCTAGTCCGGGAGTAGGGTACAATGAGCAGTTCTTC
- | TRBJ1-1 | - | TRBV29-1 | CSAANTEAFF | TGCAGCGCAGCGAACACTGAAGCTTTCTTT